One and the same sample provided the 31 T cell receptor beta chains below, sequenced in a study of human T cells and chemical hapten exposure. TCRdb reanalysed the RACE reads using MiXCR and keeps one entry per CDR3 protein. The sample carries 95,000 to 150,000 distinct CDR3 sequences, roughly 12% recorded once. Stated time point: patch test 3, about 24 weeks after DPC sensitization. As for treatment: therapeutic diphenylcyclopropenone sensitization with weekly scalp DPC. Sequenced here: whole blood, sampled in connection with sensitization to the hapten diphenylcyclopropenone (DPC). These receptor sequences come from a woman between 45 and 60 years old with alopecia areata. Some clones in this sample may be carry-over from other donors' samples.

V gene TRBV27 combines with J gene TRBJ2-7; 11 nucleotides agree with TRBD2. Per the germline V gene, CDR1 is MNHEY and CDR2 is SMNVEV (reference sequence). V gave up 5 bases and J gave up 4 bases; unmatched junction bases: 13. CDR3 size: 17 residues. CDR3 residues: CASSPLTSGISRYEQYF. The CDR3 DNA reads TGTGCCAGCAGTCCGCTGACTAGCGGGATTAGTCGGTACGAGCAGTACTTC.

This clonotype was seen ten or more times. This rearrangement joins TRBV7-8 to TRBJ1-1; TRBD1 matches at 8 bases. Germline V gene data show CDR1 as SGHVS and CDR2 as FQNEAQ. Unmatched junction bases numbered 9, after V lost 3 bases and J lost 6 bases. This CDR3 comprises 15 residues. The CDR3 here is CASSFDDDRGAEAFF. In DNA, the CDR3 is TGTGCCAGCAGCTTTGACGACGACAGGGGAGCTGAAGCTTTCTTT. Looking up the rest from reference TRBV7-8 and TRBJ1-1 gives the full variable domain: GAGVSQSPRYKVAKRGQDVALRCDPISGHVSLFWYQQALGQGPEFLTYFQNEAQLDKSGLPSDRFFAERPEGSVSTLKIQRTQQEDSAVYLCASSFDDDRGAEAFFGQGTRLTVV.

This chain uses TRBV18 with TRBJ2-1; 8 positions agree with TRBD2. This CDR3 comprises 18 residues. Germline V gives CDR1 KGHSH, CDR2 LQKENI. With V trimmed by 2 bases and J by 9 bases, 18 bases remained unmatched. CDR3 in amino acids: CASSPEVSGRGPTSEQFF. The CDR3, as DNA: TGTGCCAGCTCACCAGAAGTCAGCGGGAGAGGGCCGACAAGTGAGCAGTTCTTC. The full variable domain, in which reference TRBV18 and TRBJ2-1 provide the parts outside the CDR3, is NAGVMQNPRHLVRRRGQEARLRCSPMKGHSHVYWYRQLPEEGLKFMVYLQKENIIDESGMPKERFSAEFPKEGPSILRIQQVVRGDSAAYFCASSPEVSGRGPTSEQFFGPGTRLTVL.

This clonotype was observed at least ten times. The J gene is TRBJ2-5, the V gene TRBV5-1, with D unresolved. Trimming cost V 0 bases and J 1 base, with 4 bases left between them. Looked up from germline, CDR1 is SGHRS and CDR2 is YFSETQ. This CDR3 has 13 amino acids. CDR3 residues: CASSLGSQETQYF. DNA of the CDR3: TGCGCCAGCAGCTTGGGGAGCCAAGAGACCCAGTACTTC.

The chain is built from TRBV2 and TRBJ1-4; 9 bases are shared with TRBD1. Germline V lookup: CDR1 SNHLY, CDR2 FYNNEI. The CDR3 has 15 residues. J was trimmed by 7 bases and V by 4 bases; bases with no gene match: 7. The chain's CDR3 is CASSVTGGVGEKLFF. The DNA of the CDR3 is TGTGCCAGCAGTGTAACAGGGGGCGTCGGTGAAAAACTGTTTTTT.

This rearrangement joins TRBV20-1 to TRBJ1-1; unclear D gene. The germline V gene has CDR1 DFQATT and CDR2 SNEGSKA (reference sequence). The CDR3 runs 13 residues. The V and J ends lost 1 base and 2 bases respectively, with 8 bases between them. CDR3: CSARVPGNTEAFF. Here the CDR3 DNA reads TGCAGTGCTAGAGTCCCCGGAAACACTGAAGCTTTCTTT.

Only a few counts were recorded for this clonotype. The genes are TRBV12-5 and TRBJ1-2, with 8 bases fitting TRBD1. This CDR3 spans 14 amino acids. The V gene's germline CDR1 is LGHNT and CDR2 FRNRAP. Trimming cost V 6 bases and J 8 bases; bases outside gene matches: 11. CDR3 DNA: TGTGCTAGTGGACAAAATCAGGGGGCAGGCGGCTACACCTTC. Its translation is CASGQNQGAGGYTF.

The DNA of the CDR3 is TGCGCCAGCAGCCAAGGGGGGACAGGGAGTTCCAATGAGCAGTTCTTC. Its protein product is CASSQGGTGSSNEQFF. The chain uses TRBV4-1 and TRBJ2-1; 9 nucleotides agree with TRBD1. The CDR3 contains 16 residues. J gave up 6 bases and V 1 base, and 7 bases lay outside the gene matches. CDR1 and CDR2 from the germline V gene are MGHRA and YSYEKL.

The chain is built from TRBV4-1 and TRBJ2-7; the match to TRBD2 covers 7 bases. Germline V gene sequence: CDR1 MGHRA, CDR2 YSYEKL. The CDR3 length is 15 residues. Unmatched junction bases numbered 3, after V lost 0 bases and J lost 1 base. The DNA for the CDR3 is TGCGCCAGCAGCCAAGAGGGGGGGTTTTCCTACGAGCAGTACTTC. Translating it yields CASSQEGGFSYEQYF.

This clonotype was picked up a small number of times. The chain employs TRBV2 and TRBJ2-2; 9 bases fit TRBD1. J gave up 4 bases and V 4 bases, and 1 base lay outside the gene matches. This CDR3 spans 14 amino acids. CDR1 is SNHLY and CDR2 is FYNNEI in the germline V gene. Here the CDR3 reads CASSVDRGTGELFF. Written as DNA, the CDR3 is TGTGCCAGCAGTGTGGACAGGGGCACCGGGGAGCTGTTTTTT.

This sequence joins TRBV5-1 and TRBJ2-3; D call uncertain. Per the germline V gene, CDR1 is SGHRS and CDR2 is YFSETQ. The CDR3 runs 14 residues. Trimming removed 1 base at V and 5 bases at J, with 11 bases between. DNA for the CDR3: TGCGCCAGCAGCTTGAGTCTTCCGAGAGATACGCAGTATTTT. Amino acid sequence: CASSLSLPRDTQYF.

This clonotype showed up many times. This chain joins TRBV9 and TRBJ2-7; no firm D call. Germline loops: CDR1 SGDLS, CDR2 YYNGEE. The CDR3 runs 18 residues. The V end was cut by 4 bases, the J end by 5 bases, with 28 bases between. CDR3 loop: CASSPPPPGGLSVDEQYF. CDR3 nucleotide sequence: TGTGCCAGCAGCCCTCCCCCCCCGGGTGGCTTAAGTGTGGACGAGCAGTACTTC.

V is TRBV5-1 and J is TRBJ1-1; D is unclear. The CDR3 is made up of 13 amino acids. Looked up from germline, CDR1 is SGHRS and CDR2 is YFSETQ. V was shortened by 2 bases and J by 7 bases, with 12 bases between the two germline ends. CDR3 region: CASSFRQGSEAFF. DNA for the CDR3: TGCGCCAGCAGCTTCAGGCAAGGGAGTGAAGCTTTCTTT. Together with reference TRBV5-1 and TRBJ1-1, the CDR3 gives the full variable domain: KAGVTQTPRYLIKTRGQQVTLSCSPISGHRSVSWYQQTPGQGLQFLFEYFSETQRNKGNFPGRFSGRQFSNSRSEMNVSTLELGDSALYLCASSFRQGSEAFFGQGTRLTVV.

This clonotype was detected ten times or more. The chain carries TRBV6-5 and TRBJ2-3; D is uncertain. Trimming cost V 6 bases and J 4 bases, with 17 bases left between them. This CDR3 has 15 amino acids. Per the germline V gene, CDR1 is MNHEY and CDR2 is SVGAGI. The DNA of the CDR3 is TGTGCCAGCAGGGCCGCATCCCCCCGGGCAGATACGCAGTATTTT. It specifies CASRAASPRADTQYF.

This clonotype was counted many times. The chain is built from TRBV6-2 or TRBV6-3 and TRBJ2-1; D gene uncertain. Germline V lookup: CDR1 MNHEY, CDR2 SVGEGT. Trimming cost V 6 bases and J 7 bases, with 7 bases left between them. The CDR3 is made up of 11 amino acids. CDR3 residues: CASSHGNEQFF. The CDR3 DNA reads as TGTGCCAGCAGCCACGGAAATGAGCAGTTCTTC.

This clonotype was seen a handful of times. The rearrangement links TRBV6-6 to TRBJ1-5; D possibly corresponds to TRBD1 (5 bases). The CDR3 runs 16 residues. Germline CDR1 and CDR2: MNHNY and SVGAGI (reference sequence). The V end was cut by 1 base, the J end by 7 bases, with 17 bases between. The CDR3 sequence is CASSYWVGGGDQPQHF. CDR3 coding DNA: TGTGCCAGCAGTTACTGGGTTGGTGGGGGGGACCAGCCCCAGCATTTT.

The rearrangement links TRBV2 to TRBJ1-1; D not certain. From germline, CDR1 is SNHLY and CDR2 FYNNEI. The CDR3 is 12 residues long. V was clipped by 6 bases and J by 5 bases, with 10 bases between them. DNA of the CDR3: TGTGCCAGCAGGGCGGGCGGAACTGAAGCTTTCTTT. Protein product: CASRAGGTEAFF.

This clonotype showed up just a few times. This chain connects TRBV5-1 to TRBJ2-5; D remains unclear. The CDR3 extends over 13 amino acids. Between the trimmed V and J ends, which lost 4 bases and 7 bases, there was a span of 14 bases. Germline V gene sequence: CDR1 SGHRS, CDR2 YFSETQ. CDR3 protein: CASSHLFPPTQYF. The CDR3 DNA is TGCGCCAGCAGCCATCTATTTCCACCGACCCAGTACTTC.

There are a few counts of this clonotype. CDR3 nucleotides: TGTGCCAGCAGCCTGGGGGGGGTTAAAACAGATACGCAGTATTTT. This encodes CASSLGGVKTDTQYF. The chain combines TRBV12-3 or TRBV12-4 with TRBJ2-3, with TRBD2 identical over 7 bases. V shed 6 bases and J 3 bases; nucleotides not matched to a gene: 9. The CDR3 totals 15 residues.

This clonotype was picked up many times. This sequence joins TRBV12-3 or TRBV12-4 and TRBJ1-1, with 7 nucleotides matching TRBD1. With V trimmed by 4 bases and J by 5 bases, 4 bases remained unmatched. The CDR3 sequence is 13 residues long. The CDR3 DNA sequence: TGTGCCAGCAGTTCTAGGGGGCCTACTGAAGCTTTCTTT. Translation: CASSSRGPTEAFF.

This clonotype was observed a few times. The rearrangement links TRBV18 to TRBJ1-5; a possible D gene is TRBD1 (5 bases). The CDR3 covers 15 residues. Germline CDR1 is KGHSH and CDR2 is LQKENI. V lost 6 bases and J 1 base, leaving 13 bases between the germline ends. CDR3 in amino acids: CASSVGVGSNQPQHF. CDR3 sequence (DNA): TGTGCCAGCTCTGTAGGGGTGGGGAGCAATCAGCCCCAGCATTTT.

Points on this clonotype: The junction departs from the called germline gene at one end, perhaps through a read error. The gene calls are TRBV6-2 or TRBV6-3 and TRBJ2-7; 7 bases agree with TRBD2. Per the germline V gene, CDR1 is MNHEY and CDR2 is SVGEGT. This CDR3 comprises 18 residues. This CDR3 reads CDSTHHGTTFKRSYEQYF. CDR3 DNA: TGTGACAGCACCCATCACGGGACTACCTTCAAACGTTCCTACGAGCAGTACTTC.

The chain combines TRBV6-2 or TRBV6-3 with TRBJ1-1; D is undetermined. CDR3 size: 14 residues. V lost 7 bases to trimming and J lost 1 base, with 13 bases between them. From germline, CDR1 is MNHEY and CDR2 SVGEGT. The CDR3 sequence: CASTSLRENTEAFF. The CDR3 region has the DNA TGTGCCAGCACTTCTTTACGGGAGAACACTGAAGCTTTCTTT.

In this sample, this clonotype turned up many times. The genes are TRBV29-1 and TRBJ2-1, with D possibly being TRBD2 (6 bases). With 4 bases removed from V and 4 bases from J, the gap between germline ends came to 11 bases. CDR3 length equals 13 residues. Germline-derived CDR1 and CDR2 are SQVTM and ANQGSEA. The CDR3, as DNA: TGCAGCGTTGCTGATAGCGGTTACAATGAGCAGTTCTTC. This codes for CSVADSGYNEQFF.

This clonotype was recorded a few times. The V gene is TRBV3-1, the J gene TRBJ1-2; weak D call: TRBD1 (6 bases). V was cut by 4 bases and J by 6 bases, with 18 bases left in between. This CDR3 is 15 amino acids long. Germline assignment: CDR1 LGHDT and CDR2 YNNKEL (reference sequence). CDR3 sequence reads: CASSRAGTIEDGYTF. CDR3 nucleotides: TGTGCCAGCAGCCGCGCCGGGACAATAGAAGATGGCTACACCTTC.

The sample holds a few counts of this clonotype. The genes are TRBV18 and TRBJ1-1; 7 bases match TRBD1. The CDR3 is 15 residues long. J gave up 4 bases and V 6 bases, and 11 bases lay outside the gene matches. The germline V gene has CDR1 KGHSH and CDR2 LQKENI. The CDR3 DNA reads TGTGCCAGCTCCCCGGGGACAGCGCCGTCCACTGAAGCTTTCTTT. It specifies CASSPGTAPSTEAFF.

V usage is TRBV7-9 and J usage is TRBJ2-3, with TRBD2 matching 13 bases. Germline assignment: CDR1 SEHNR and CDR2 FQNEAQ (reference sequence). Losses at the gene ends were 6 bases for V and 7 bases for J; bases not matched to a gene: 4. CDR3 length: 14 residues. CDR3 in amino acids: CASRGLAGTNTQYF. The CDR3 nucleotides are TGTGCCAGCAGGGGACTAGCGGGGACGAATACGCAGTATTTT.

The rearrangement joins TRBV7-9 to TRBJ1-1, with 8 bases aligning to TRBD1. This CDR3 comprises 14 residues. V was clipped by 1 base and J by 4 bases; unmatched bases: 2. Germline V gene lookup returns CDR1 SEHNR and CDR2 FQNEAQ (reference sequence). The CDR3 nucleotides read TGTGCCAGCAGCTTAGTGACAGGGGTCACTGAAGCTTTCTTT. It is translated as CASSLVTGVTEAFF.

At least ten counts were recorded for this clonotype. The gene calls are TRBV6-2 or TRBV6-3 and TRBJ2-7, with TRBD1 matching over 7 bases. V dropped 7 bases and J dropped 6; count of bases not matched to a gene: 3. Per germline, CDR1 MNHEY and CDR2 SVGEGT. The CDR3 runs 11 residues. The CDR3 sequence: CASKRGREQYF. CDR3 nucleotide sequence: TGTGCCAGCAAGAGGGGGCGCGAGCAGTACTTC.

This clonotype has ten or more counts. The CDR3 protein is CASSLGSGANVLTF. CDR3 bases: TGTGCCAGCAGTTTGGGGTCTGGGGCCAACGTCCTGACTTTC. V is TRBV12-3 or TRBV12-4 and J is TRBJ2-6, with D unresolved. CDR3 length: 14 amino acids. The V end was cut by 3 bases, the J end by 1 base, with 4 bases between.

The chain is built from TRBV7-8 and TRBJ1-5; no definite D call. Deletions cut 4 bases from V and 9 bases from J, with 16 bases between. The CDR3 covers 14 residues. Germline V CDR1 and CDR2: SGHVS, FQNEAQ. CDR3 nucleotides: TGTGCCAGCAGCTACTCGAGAGCCCCAGGGCCCCAGCATTTT. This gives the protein CASSYSRAPGPQHF.